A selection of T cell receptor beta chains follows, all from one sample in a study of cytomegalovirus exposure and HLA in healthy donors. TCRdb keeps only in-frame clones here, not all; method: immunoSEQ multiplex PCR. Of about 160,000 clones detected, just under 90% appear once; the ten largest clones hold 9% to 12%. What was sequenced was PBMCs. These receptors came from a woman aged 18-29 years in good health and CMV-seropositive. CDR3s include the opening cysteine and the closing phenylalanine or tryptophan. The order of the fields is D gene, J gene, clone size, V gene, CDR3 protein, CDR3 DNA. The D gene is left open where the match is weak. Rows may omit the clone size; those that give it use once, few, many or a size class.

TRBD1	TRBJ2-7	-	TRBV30	CAWSVYWDRDGYEQYF	TGTGCCTGGAGTGTTTACTGGGACAGGGATGGCTACGAGCAGTACTTC
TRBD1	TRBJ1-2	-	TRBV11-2	CASSDTRTGRYGYTF	TGTGCCAGCAGCGATACCCGGACAGGGAGGTATGGCTACACCTTC
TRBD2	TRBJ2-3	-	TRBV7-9	CASSHAPGLAGDDTQYF	TGTGCCAGCAGTCACGCACCGGGACTAGCGGGAGACGATACGCAGTATTTT
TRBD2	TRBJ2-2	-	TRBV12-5	CASGFQAGTSGSPFTGELFF	TGTGCTAGTGGTTTCCAAGCCGGGACTAGCGGGAGTCCCTTCACCGGGGAGCTGTTTTTT
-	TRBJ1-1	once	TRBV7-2	CASSLIGAEAFF	TGTGCCAGCAGCTTAATAGGAGCTGAAGCTTTCTTT
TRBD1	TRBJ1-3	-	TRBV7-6	CASSFLGDRVFSGNTIYF	TGTGCCAGCAGCTTTTTAGGGGACAGGGTCTTTTCTGGAAACACCATATATTTT
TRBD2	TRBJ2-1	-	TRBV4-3	CASSQGSRESSQFF	TGCGCCAGCAGCCAAGGCTCGCGGGAGTCAAGTCAGTTCTTC
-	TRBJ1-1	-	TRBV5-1	CASSLRDLNTEAFF	TGCGCCAGCAGCTTGAGGGACTTGAACACTGAAGCTTTCTTT
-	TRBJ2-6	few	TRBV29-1	CSAFLSSGANVLTF	TGCAGCGCCTTCTTGAGCTCTGGGGCCAACGTCCTGACTTTC
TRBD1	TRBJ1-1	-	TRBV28	CASSSMRTGQRTEAFF	TGTGCCAGCAGTTCGATGCGGACAGGGCAGCGAACTGAAGCTTTCTTT
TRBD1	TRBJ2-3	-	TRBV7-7	CASSLDRGTDTQYF	TGTGCTAGCAGCTTAGACAGGGGCACAGATACGCAGTATTTT
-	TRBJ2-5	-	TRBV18	CASSRNRFQETQYF	TGTGCCAGCTCACGCAACAGGTTTCAAGAGACCCAGTACTTC
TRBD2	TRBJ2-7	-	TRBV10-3	CATLAGEGEQYF	TGTGCCACCCTAGCGGGAGAGGGTGAGCAGTACTTC
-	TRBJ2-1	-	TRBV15	CATSSLRGENEQFF	TGTGCCACCAGCAGCCTCAGGGGGGAGAATGAGCAGTTCTTC
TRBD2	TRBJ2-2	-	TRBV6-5	CASSYRTSLGTGELFF	TGTGCCAGCAGTTATCGGACTAGCCTTGGCACCGGGGAGCTGTTTTTT
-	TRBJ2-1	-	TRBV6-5	CASSYRENEQFF	TGTGCCAGCAGTTACCGGGAAAATGAGCAGTTCTTC
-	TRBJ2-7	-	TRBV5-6	CASSLEFGGGYEQYF	TGTGCCAGCAGCTTGGAGTTCGGCGGAGGATACGAGCAGTACTTC
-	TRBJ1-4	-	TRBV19	CASSRDLGGVTEKLFF	TGTGCCAGTAGTAGGGACCTTGGGGGGGTCACTGAAAAACTGTTTTTT
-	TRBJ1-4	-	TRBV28	CASSPVGGADEKLFF	TGTGCCAGCAGTCCTGTGGGGGGGGCGGATGAAAAACTGTTTTTT
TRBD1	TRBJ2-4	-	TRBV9	CASSPRDRVGQGDIQYF	TGTGCCAGCAGCCCCCGGGACAGGGTGGGGCAAGGGGACATTCAGTACTTC
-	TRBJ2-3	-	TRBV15	CATSRSRSGLDDTQYF	TGTGCCACCAGCAGATCCCGTAGCGGCCTTGATGATACGCAGTATTTT
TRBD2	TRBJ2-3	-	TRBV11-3	CASSLERQAGVVDTQYF	TGTGCCAGCAGCTTGGAAAGGCAGGCGGGAGTGGTGGATACGCAGTATTTT
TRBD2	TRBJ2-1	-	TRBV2	CAGGPSGSWDEQFF	TGTGCCGGGGGGCCCAGCGGGAGCTGGGATGAGCAGTTCTTC
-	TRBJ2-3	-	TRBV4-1	CASSQQGATDTQYF	TGCGCCAGCAGCCAACAGGGTGCCACAGATACGCAGTATTTT
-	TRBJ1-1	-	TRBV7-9	CASSLGGGTEAFF	TGTGCCAGCAGCCTCGGGGGGGGCACTGAAGCTTTCTTT
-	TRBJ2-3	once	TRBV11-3	CASSLIQGDTQYF	TGTGCCAGCAGCTTAATCCAGGGAGATACGCAGTATTTT
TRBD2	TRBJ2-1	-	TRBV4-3	CASSQGTSVINEQFF	TGCGCCAGCAGCCAAGGGACTAGCGTAATCAATGAGCAGTTCTTC
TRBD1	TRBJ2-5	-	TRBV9	CASSVQGAETQYF	TGTGCCAGCAGCGTACAGGGGGCTGAGACCCAGTACTTC
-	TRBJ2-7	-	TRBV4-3	CASSYSRGPYEQYF	TGCGCCAGCAGCTATAGTAGAGGGCCTTACGAGCAGTACTTC